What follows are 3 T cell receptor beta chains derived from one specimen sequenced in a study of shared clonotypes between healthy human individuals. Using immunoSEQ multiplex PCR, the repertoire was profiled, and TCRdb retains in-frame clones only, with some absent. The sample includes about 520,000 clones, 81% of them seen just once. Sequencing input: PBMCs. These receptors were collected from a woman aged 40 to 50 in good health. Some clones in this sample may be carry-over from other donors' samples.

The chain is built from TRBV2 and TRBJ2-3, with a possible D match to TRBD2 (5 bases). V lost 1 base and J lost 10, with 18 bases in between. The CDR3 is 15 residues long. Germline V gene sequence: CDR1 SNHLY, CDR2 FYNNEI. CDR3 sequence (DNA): TGTGCCAGCAGTGAAGGCCCCGGACTGGCAGGTCCGCAGTATTTT. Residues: CASSEGPGLAGPQYF.

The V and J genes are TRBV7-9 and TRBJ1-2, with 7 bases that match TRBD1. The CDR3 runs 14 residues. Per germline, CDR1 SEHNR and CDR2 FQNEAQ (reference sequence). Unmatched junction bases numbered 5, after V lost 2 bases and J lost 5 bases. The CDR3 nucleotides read TGTGCCAGCAGCTTATCCCAGACAGGGTATGGCTACACCTTC. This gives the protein CASSLSQTGYGYTF.

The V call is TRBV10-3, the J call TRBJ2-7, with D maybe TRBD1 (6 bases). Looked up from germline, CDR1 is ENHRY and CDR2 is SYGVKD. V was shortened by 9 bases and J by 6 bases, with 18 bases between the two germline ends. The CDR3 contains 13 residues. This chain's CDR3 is CAITDSPVGEQYF. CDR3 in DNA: TGTGCCATTACGGACAGCCCAGTGGGCGAGCAGTACTTC.